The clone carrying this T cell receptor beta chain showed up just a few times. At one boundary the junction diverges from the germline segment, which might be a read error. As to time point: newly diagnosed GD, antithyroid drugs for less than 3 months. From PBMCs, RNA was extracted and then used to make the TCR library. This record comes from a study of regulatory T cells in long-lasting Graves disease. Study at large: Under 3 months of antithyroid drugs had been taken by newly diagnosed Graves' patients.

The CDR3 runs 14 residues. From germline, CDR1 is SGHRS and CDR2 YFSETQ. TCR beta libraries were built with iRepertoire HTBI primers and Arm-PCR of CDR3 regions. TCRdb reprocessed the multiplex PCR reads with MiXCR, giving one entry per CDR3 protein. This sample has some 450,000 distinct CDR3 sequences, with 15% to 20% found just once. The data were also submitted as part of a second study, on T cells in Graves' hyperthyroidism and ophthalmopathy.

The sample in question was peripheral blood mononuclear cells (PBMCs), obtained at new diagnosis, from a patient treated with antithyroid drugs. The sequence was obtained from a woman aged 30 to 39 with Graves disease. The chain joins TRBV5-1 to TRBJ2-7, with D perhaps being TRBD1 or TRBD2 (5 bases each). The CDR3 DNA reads TGTGCCAGCTCCCCCCGGGGCAGGGCCTACGAGCAGTACTTC. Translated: CASSPRGRAYEQYF.